This TCR beta chain was identified during a study of cytomegalovirus exposure and HLA in healthy donors. Study as a whole: The early release's HLA-typed donors yielded 65 million to 85 million unique TCRs.

Study-wide points: In a later analysis, TCR beta V- and J-gene trimming showed a link to a missense DCLRE1C variant.

The germline CDR1 and CDR2 sequences are SEHNR and FQNEAQ (reference sequence). The CDR3 loop spans 17 amino acids. Germline trimming cut 5 bases from V and 9 bases from J; bases unmatched to any gene: 13. Notes on this clone: Its target is not known.

The PCR employed 60 Vbeta primers together with 13 Jbeta primers. The protocol was immunoSEQ multiplex PCR, while the TCRdb copy is restricted to in-frame clones and leaves out a portion. This table has roughly 150,000 clones, about 84% appearing once. This clonotype was obtained from a man aged 45-60 years in good health and CMV-seropositive. The specimen sequenced was PBMCs. The chain combines TRBV7-9 with TRBJ2-1, with 13 positions matching TRBD2. The CDR3 protein is CASSPPGLAGTLGEQFF. CDR3 bases: TGTGCCAGCAGCCCCCCGGGACTAGCGGGGACCTTAGGTGAGCAGTTCTTC.